Below, 21 T cell receptor beta chains from the same sample are listed, as sequenced in a study of shared clonotypes between healthy human individuals. Only in-frame clones appear in the TCRdb table, and some are missing; sequencing was by immunoSEQ multiplex PCR. The sample has millions of clones, 95% seen once; the top ten hold more than 0.1%. Input material: naive CD4+ T cells sorted from blood. Subset here: CD45RA+ positively selected. The receptors shown here come from a man between 18 and 29 years old in good health.

This sequence joins TRBV5-1 and TRBJ1-2; the D gene is possibly TRBD1 (5 bases). Germline CDR1 is SGHRS and CDR2 is YFSETQ. The V end was cut by 0 bases, the J end by 4 bases, with 10 bases between. This CDR3 comprises 14 residues. DNA for the CDR3: TGCGCCAGCAGCTTGGAACCGGGACCCTATGGCTACACCTTC. Amino acid sequence: CASSLEPGPYGYTF.

Comments on this clone: A read error may be the cause here, since a much bigger clone is one base away. This sequence joins TRBV5-6 and TRBJ1-5; D is unresolved. This CDR3 comprises 18 residues. Germline CDR1 and CDR2: SGHDT and YYEEEE. CDR3 DNA: TGTGCCAGCAGCACCCCTTTATGGGTTTTGTATAGCAATCAGCCCCAGCGTTTT. This sequence encodes CASSTPLWVLYSNQPQRF.

The chain recombines TRBV5-1 with TRBJ2-6, with D tentatively TRBD2 (6 bases). Between the trimmed V and J ends, which lost 3 bases and 0 bases, there was a span of 7 bases. Germline values: CDR1 SGHRS, CDR2 YFSETQ. The CDR3 loop spans 15 amino acids. DNA of the CDR3: TGCGCCAGCAGCTGGGACTCCTCTGGGGCCAACGTCCTGACTTTC. Encoded protein: CASSWDSSGANVLTF.

The rearrangement links TRBV6-6 to TRBJ2-7; 10 nucleotides align to TRBD2. V shed 3 bases, J shed 11 bases, and the junction held 7 bases outside the gene matches. The CDR3 length is 13 residues. Germline values: CDR1 MNHNY, CDR2 SVGAGI (reference sequence). Written as DNA, the CDR3 is TGTGCCAGCAGTTATGAAGCGGGGGGGCCGAAGTACTTC. Translating it yields CASSYEAGGPKYF.

The chain employs TRBV5-6 and TRBJ2-5; 7 bases map to TRBD1. Germline V lookup: CDR1 SGHDT, CDR2 YYEEEE. Germline trimming cut 6 bases from V and 1 base from J; bases unmatched to any gene: 3. The length of the CDR3 is 13 residues. The CDR3 loop reads CASNTGVQETQYF. The CDR3 DNA follows: TGTGCCAGCAACACAGGGGTCCAAGAGACCCAGTACTTC.

Comment on this clone: The sample carries other DNA sequences with the same CDR3. The rearrangement uses TRBV7-9 and TRBJ2-7; D is unresolved. This CDR3 is built from 12 residues. V lost 5 bases and J 2 bases, leaving 7 bases between the germline ends. Germline CDR1 is SEHNR and CDR2 is FQNEAQ (reference sequence). The chain's CDR3 is CASSPSPYEQYF. For the CDR3, the DNA is TGTGCCAGCAGCCCTTCGCCCTACGAGCAGTACTTC.

V usage is TRBV13 and J usage is TRBJ2-7, with D perhaps matching TRBD2 (6 bases). V lost 5 bases, J lost 7 bases, and 21 bases lay in between. The CDR3 sequence is 15 residues long. Germline CDR1 reads PRHDT; CDR2 reads FYEKMQ (reference sequence). CDR3 sequence (DNA): TGTGCCAGCAGCCACCCCAGAGACGGGGGTAGAGAGCAGTACTTC. Translation gives CASSHPRDGGREQYF.

CDR3 sequence reads: CASSYSTGTQYF. The CDR3 nucleotides read TGTGCCAGCAGTTACTCTACGGGGACCCAGTACTTC. This rearrangement joins TRBV6-5 to TRBJ2-5, with D uncertain. From germline, CDR1 is MNHEY and CDR2 SVGAGI. The CDR3 extends over 12 amino acids. Trimming pared 0 bases from V and 7 bases from J, leaving 6 bases between.

The V gene is TRBV30, the J gene TRBJ1-4; 11 bases fit TRBD1. The CDR3 spans 15 residues. CDR1 and CDR2 from the germline V gene are GTSNPN and SVGIG (reference sequence). V shed 3 bases and J 5 bases; nucleotides not matched to a gene: 5. This CDR3 reads CAWSRTGGANEKLFF. The CDR3 DNA reads TGTGCCTGGAGCAGGACAGGGGGCGCGAATGAAAAACTGTTTTTT. Filled out from reference TRBV30 and TRBJ1-4, the complete variable domain reads SQTIHQWPATLVQPVGSPLSLECTVEGTSNPNLYWYRQAAGRGLQLLFYSVGIGQISSEVPQNLSASRPQDRQFILSSKKLLLSDSGFYLCAWSRTGGANEKLFFGSGTQLSVL.

This chain uses TRBV4-3 with TRBJ1-1; D uncertain. The germline V and J ends were trimmed by 0 bases and 0 bases, with 8 bases remaining between them. The germline V gene has CDR1 LGHNA and CDR2 YSLEER. CDR3 length equals 15 residues. The CDR3 nucleotides read TGCGCCAGCAGCCAAGAAGGGTATATGAACACTGAAGCTTTCTTT. It specifies CASSQEGYMNTEAFF.

The rearrangement joins TRBV5-1 to TRBJ2-2; TRBD2 matches 9 bases. CDR3 size: 15 residues. With 4 bases clipped from V and 7 bases from J, the junction kept 8 bases outside the gene matches. CDR1 and CDR2 (germline): SGHRS, YFSETQ. As DNA, the CDR3 is TGCGCCAGCAGCACTCCTAGCGGGAATCACGGGGAGCTGTTTTTT. This encodes CASSTPSGNHGELFF.

The V gene is TRBV9, the J gene TRBJ2-7, with D perhaps assigned TRBD1 or TRBD2 (6 bases each). In germline, CDR1 is SGDLS, CDR2 YYNGEE. This CDR3 region has 15 residues. Trimming stripped 0 bases from V and 3 bases from J, with 13 bases between. The CDR3 nucleotides read TGTGCCAGCAGCGTAGGGGGGGCCCCCGACTACGAGCAGTACTTC. Protein product: CASSVGGAPDYEQYF.

On this clone: Other DNA sequences from this sample encode an identical CDR3 as well. V gene TRBV7-2 combines with J gene TRBJ1-1; D gene ambiguous. From germline, CDR1 is SGHTA and CDR2 FQGNSA. The CDR3 has 14 amino acids. Trimming cost V 5 bases and J 1 base, with 11 bases left between them. CDR3 DNA sequence: TGTGCCAGCAGCCTCCGCCGAGGGAACACTGAAGCTTTCTTT. Translating gives CASSLRRGNTEAFF.

Turning to this clone: This same CDR3 is encoded by further DNA sequences in the sample. The chain recombines TRBV2 with TRBJ2-3; no clear D gene. Trimming removed 7 bases at V and 2 bases at J, with 7 bases between. Per germline, CDR1 SNHLY and CDR2 FYNNEI. The CDR3 runs 12 residues. The CDR3 coding sequence is TGTGCCAGCACCAGCGACACAGATACGCAGTATTTT. It codes for CASTSDTDTQYF.

About this clone: At the DNA level, this CDR3 is encoded by other sequences in the same sample as well. The rearrangement uses TRBV5-4 and TRBJ2-7; 11 nucleotides line up with TRBD2. The CDR3 is 15 amino acids. The germline V gene has CDR1 SGHNT and CDR2 YYREEE (reference sequence). The junction had 4 bases not matched to a gene; V was cut back by 4 bases and J by 1 base. The CDR3 DNA follows: TGTGCCAGCAGCCTAGGGACTAGCGGATCCTACGAGCAGTACTTC. This sequence encodes CASSLGTSGSYEQYF. Filled out from reference TRBV5-4 and TRBJ2-7, the complete variable domain reads ETGVTQSPTHLIKTRGQQVTLRCSSQSGHNTVSWYQQALGQGPQFIFQYYREEENGRGNFPPRFSGLQFPNYSSELNVNALELDDSALYLCASSLGTSGSYEQYFGPGTRLTVT.

The CDR3 DNA reads TGTGCCAGCAGACGACAGGGGCCAAGCTACGAGCAGTACTTC. It translates to CASRRQGPSYEQYF. V usage is TRBV5-4 and J usage is TRBJ2-7; 8 positions match TRBD1. The J segment lost 3 bases and the V segment lost 5 bases, leaving 7 bases of the junction unmatched. In germline, CDR1 is SGHNT, CDR2 YYREEE (reference sequence). This CDR3 is built from 14 residues.

This clone came up once. The chain couples TRBV4-2 to TRBJ2-5; D perhaps matches TRBD1 (5 bases). The last part of the DNA fits TRBJ2-7 better; the J call may be wrong. From germline, CDR1 is LGHNA and CDR2 YNFKEQ. This CDR3 comprises 17 residues. CDR3 DNA: TGTGCCAGCAGCCAAGAGGGCTGGACACAGAGCTCCTACGAGCAGTACTTC. It is translated as CASSQEGWTQSSYEQYF.

The chain combines TRBV7-8 with TRBJ1-4, with unresolved D. The CDR3 extends over 14 amino acids. Germline V CDR1 and CDR2: SGHVS, FQNEAQ. V lost 6 bases and J 4 bases, leaving 12 bases between the germline ends. In DNA form, the CDR3 reads TGTGCCAGCAGTAATACAACTGGTAATGAAAAACTGTTTTTT. Its translation is CASSNTTGNEKLFF.

J is TRBJ1-2 and V is TRBV10-3; tentative D call: TRBD1 (5 bases). Germline CDR1 ENHRY, CDR2 SYGVKD. Trimming pared 8 bases from V and 3 bases from J, leaving 16 bases between. The CDR3 covers 14 residues. CDR3 loop: CAIATEFRDYGYTF. The CDR3 bases are TGTGCCATCGCGACAGAATTTCGGGACTATGGCTACACCTTC.

The chain is built from TRBV11-2 and TRBJ2-2; weak D call: TRBD2 (6 bases). CDR3 length equals 15 residues. Germline V lookup: CDR1 SGHAT, CDR2 FQNNGV. Trimming took 5 bases from V and 7 from J, leaving 17 bases between them. The CDR3 DNA reads TGTGCCAGCAGCCTCCTCCGCGGGATTATCGGGGAGCTGTTTTTT. Protein product: CASSLLRGIIGELFF.

This chain uses TRBV6-9 with TRBJ2-5; possible D gene TRBD2, 5 bases. Germline CDR1 and CDR2: MNHGY and SVAAGI. The CDR3 is made up of 14 amino acids. V lost 8 bases, J lost 5 bases, and 18 bases lay in between. The CDR3: CASGSGTRRETQYF. The CDR3 DNA follows: TGTGCCAGCGGGAGCGGAACACGGCGCGAGACCCAGTACTTC.